Listed below are T cell receptor beta chains from one sample, sequenced in a study of shared clonotypes between healthy human individuals. Assay used: immunoSEQ multiplex PCR; TCRdb lists only in-frame clones, some missing. The sample consists of 2 million or so clones, 85% to 95% of them appearing once. The sample was naive CD4+ T cells sorted from blood. These receptors were taken from a man between 18 and 29 years old in good health. Each CDR3 is given with its conserved first and last residue. Fields, in order: clone size, J gene, V gene, D gene, CDR3 DNA, CDR3 protein. A D gene is named only where the DNA matches it firmly. The size field is filled for only some rows; it gives once, few, many or a size class.

size: NA; J: TRBJ2-3; V: TRBV10-3; D: NA; DNA: TGTGCCATCACAGACGGAGCGGCCCCCACAGATACGCAGTATTTT; CDR3: CAITDGAAPTDTQYF
size: NA; J: TRBJ1-6; V: TRBV6-5; D: TRBD1; DNA: TGTGCCAGCTCGAAGGGACAGAACAGCTCACCCCTCCACTTT; CDR3: CASSKGQNSSPLHF
size: once; J: TRBJ2-1; V: TRBV11-2; D: NA; DNA: TGTGCCAGCACAAAGGGGGACTTAACCTACAATGAGCAGTTCTTC; CDR3: CASTKGDLTYNEQFF
size: NA; J: TRBJ2-4; V: TRBV4-1; D: NA; DNA: TGCGCCAGCAGCCAAAGGGTGGGAGCCAAAAACATTCAGTACTTC; CDR3: CASSQRVGAKNIQYF
size: NA; J: TRBJ1-2; V: TRBV5-5; D: NA; DNA: TGTGCCAGCAGCCTCGGTGATTTTAAGACAGGCCTTGGCTACACCTTC; CDR3: CASSLGDFKTGLGYTF
size: NA; J: TRBJ1-2; V: TRBV6-5; D: TRBD1; DNA: TGTGCCAGCACCGTTAGACAGGGGAACTATGGCTACACCTTC; CDR3: CASTVRQGNYGYTF
size: once; J: TRBJ1-3; V: TRBV28; D: NA; DNA: TGTGCCAGCAGTTTAAGAGTGAACTCTGGAAACACCATATATTTT; CDR3: CASSLRVNSGNTIYF
size: NA; J: TRBJ2-1; V: TRBV30; D: NA; DNA: TGTGCCTGGAGTCGGGACACCTACAATGAGCAGTTCTTC; CDR3: CAWSRDTYNEQFF
size: NA; J: TRBJ2-1; V: TRBV5-1; D: NA; DNA: TGCGCCAGCAGCCCGCCGGGACTTTCCAATGAGCAGTTCTTC; CDR3: CASSPPGLSNEQFF
size: NA; J: TRBJ2-5; V: TRBV7-9; D: NA; DNA: TGTGCCAGCAGCCGCACCTCGTACCAAGAGACCCAGTACTTC; CDR3: CASSRTSYQETQYF
size: NA; J: TRBJ2-1; V: TRBV7-9; D: NA; DNA: TGTGCCAGCAGCCAAAAACTCTCTAGCGAGAAGCCTCCTTACAATGAGCAGTTCTTC; CDR3: CASSQKLSSEKPPYNEQFF
size: NA; J: TRBJ1-2; V: TRBV9; D: NA; DNA: TGTGCCAGCCTGGTCTACGCCGGCAATGGCTACACCTTC; CDR3: CASLVYAGNGYTF
size: NA; J: TRBJ1-4; V: TRBV10-3; D: NA; DNA: TGTGCCATCAGTGAACATAGGGGGATTAATGAAAAACTGTTTTTT; CDR3: CAISEHRGINEKLFF
size: NA; J: TRBJ2-2; V: TRBV30; D: NA; DNA: TGTGCCTGGAGAAAACAGGGGAACACCGGGGAGCTGTTTTTT; CDR3: CAWRKQGNTGELFF
size: NA; J: TRBJ1-1; V: TRBV10-3; D: NA; DNA: TGTGCCATCGCCGGAGGGGCGAACACTGAAGCTTTCTTT; CDR3: CAIAGGANTEAFF
size: NA; J: TRBJ2-6; V: TRBV10-3; D: NA; DNA: TGTGCCGTCGGACAGTCAAGCTCTGGGGCCAACGTCCTGACTTTC; CDR3: CAVGQSSSGANVLTF
size: NA; J: TRBJ2-4; V: TRBV9; D: TRBD2; DNA: TGTGCCAGCAGCGTAGAGGGACTAGCGGACATTCAGTACTTC; CDR3: CASSVEGLADIQYF